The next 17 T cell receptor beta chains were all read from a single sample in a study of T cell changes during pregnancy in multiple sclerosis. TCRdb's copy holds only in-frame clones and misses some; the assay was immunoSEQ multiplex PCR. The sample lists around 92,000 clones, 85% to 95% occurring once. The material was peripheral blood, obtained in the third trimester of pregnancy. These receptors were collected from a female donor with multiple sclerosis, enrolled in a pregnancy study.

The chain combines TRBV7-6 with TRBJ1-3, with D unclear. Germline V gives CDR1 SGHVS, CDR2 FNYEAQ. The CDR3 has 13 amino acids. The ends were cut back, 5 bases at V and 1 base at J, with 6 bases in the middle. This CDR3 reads CASSVQSGNTIYF. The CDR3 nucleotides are TGTGCCAGCAGCGTACAGTCTGGAAACACCATATATTTT.

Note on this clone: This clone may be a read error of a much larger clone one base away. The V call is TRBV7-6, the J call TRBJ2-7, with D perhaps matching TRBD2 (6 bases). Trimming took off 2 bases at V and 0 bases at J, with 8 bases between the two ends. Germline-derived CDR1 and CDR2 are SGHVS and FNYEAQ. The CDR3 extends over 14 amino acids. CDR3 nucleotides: TGTGCCAGCAGCTTAACCGGGGGCTCCTACGAGCAGTACTTC. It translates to CASSLTGGSYEQYF. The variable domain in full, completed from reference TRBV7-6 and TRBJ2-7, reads GAGVSQSPRYKVTKRGQDVALRCDPISGHVSLYWYRQALGQGPEFLTYFNYEAQQDKSGLPNDRFSAERPEGSISTLTIQRTEQRDSAMYRCASSLTGGSYEQYFGPGTRLTVT.

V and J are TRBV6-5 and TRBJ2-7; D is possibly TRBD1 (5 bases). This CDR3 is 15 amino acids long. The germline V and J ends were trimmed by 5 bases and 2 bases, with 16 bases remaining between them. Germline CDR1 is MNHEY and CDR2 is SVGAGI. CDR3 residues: CASSLQGKATYEQYF. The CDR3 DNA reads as TGTGCCAGCAGTCTTCAGGGAAAGGCTACCTACGAGCAGTACTTC.

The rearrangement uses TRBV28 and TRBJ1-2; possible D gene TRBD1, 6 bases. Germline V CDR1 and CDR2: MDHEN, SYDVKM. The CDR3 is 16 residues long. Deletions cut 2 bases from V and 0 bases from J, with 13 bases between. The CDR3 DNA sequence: TGTGCCAGCAGTTTAGGGGCGGGGGGCTCTAACTATGGCTACACCTTC. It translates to CASSLGAGGSNYGYTF.

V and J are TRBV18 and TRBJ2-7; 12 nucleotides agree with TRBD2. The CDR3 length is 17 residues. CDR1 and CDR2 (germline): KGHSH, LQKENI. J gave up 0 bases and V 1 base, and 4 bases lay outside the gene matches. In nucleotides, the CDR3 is TGTGCCAGCTCACCACTAGGACTAGCGGGGAGCTCCTACGAGCAGTACTTC. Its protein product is CASSPLGLAGSSYEQYF.

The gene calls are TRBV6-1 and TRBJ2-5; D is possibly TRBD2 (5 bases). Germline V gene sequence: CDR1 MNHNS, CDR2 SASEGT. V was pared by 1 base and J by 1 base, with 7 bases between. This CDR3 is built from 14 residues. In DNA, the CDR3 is TGTGCCAGCAGTGAAGAGGAGGCCCAAGAGACCCAGTACTTC. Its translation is CASSEEEAQETQYF.

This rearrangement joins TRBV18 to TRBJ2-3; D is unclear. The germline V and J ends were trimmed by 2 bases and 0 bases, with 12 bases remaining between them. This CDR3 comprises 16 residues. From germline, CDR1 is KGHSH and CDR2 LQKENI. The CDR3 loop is CASSPETVRSTDTQYF. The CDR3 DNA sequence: TGTGCCAGCTCACCAGAAACAGTTCGAAGCACAGATACGCAGTATTTT.

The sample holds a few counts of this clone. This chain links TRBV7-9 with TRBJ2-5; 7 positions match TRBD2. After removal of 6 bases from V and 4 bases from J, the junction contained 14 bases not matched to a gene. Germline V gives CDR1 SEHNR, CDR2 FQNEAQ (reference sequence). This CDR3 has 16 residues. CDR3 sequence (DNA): TGTGCCAGCAGGCCGAGACTAGCTGTTGGGGGAGAGACCCAGTACTTC. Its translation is CASRPRLAVGGETQYF.

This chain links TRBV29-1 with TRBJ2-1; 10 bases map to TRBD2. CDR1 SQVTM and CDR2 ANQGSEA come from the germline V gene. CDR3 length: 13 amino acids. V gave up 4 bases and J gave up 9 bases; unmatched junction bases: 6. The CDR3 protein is CSVGSGRGGEQFF. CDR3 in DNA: TGCAGCGTTGGCAGCGGGAGGGGGGGTGAGCAGTTCTTC.

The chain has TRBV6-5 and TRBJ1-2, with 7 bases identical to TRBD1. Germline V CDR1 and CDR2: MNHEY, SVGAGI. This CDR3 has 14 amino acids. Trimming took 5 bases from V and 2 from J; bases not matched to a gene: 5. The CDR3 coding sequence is TGTGCCAGCAGTCGGGAGGGGGCAAACTATGGCTACACCTTC. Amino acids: CASSREGANYGYTF.

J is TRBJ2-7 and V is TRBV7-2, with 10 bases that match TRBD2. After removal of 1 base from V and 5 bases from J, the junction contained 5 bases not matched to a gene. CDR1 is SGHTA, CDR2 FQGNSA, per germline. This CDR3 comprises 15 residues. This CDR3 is CASSLVTAGGNEQYF. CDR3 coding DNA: TGTGCCAGCAGCTTAGTGACAGCGGGAGGGAACGAGCAGTACTTC.

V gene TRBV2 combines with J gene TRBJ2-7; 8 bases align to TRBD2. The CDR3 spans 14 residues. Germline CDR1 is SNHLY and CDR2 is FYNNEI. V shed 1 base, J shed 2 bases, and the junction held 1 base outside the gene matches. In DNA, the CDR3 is TGTGCCAGCAGTGAAGGAGCGGGGGCCTACGAGCAGTACTTC. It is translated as CASSEGAGAYEQYF.

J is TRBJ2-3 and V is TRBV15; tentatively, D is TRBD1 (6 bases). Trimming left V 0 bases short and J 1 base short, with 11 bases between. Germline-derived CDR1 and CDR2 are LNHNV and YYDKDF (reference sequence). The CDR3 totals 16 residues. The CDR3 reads CATSREGAQGTDTQYF. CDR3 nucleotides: TGTGCCACCAGCAGAGAGGGGGCGCAGGGCACAGATACGCAGTATTTT.

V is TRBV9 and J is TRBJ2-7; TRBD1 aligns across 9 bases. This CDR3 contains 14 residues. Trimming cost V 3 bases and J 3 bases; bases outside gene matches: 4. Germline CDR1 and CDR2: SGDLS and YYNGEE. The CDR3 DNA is TGTGCCAGCAGCGAGGGGACAGGGAACTACGAGCAGTACTTC. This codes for CASSEGTGNYEQYF.

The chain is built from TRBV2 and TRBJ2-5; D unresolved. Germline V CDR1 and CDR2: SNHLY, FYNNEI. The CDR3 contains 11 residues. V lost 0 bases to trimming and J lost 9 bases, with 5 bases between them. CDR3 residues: CASSEAPAQYF. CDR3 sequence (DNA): TGTGCCAGCAGTGAAGCCCCGGCCCAGTACTTC. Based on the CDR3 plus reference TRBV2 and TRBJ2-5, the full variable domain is EPEVTQTPSHQVTQMGQEVILRCVPISNHLYFYWYRQILGQKVEFLVSFYNNEISEKSEIFDDQFSVERPDGSNFTLKIRSTKLEDSAMYFCASSEAPAQYFGPGTRLLVL.

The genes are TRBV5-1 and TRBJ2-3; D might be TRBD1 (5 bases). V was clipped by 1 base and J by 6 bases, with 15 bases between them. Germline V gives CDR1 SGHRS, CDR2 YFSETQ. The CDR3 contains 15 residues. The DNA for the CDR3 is TGCGCCAGCAGCTTGAACCCCGTTTCAGGGGATACGCAGTATTTT. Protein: CASSLNPVSGDTQYF.

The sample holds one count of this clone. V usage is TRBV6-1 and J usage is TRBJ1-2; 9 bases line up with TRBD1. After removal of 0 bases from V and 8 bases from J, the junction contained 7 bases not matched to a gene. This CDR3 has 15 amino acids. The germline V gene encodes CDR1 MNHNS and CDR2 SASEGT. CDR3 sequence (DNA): TGTGCCAGCAGTGAAGCCGTGACAGGGGGAGGGGGCTACACCTTC. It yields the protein CASSEAVTGGGGYTF.